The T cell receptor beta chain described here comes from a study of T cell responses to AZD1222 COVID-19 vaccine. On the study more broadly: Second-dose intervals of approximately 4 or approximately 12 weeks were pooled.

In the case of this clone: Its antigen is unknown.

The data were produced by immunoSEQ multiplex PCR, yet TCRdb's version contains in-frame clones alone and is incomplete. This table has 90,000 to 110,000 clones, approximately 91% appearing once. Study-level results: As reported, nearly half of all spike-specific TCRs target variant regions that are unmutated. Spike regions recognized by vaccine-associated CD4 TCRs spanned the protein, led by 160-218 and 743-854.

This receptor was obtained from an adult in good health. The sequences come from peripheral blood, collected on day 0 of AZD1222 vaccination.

The CDR3 DNA reads as TGTGCCAGCAGCTTAGGTTACAGACCGAACACCGGGGAGCTGTTTTTT. This gives the protein CASSLGYRPNTGELFF. The rearrangement uses TRBV11-2 and TRBJ2-2; D is unclear. The CDR3 totals 16 residues. Germline V CDR1 and CDR2: SGHAT, FQNNGV. The V and J ends lost 1 base and 0 bases respectively, with 9 bases between them.